The rows below give T cell receptor beta chains drawn from one sample of a study of blood T cell repertoires in COVID-19. Sequenced by immunoSEQ multiplex PCR; TCRdb stores in-frame clones only, minus some. The table lists 300,000 to 400,000 clones, 85% of them singletons. The material sequenced was PBMCs or T cells enriched from blood (not recorded which). These receptors were collected from a woman younger than 45 who had been exposed to COVID-19. Both conserved end residues are part of each CDR3. D genes are given only for firm matches. Size is stated for part of the rows, as once, few or many counts, or as a class when the clone is expanded.

V gene	D gene	J gene	clone size	CDR3 DNA	CDR3 protein
TRBV6-5	.	TRBJ2-7	.	TGTGCCAGTGATAGGGAGTTCACCTACGAGCAGTACTTC	CASDREFTYEQYF
TRBV6-1	.	TRBJ1-1	.	TGTGCCAGCAGTGATAGAGGCAACCCAAGGACTGAAGCTTTCTTT	CASSDRGNPRTEAFF
TRBV19	.	TRBJ2-7	.	TGTGCCAGTACCCCCCGGCCAGGCACCTACGAGCAGTACTTC	CASTPRPGTYEQYF
TRBV28	.	TRBJ2-1	.	TGTGCCAGCACCCCGCCAGGCCATGAGCAGTTCTTC	CASTPPGHEQFF
TRBV9	TRBD1	TRBJ1-3	.	TGTGCCAGCTCCTTCGCGACAGGGGAAGGAAACACCATATATTTT	CASSFATGEGNTIYF
TRBV23-1	.	TRBJ1-5	once	TGCGCCAGCAGTCAAATAGTTGGGGGGAACCGGCATCAGCCCCAGCATTTT	CASSQIVGGNRHQPQHF
TRBV4-2	TRBD2	TRBJ2-5	.	TGTGCCAGCAGCCATAAGGCATTTAGGGCGGGAGGGAATGAGACCCAGTACTTC	CASSHKAFRAGGNETQYF
TRBV1	.	TRBJ1-4	.	TGCACCAGCAGCCTACCAACCTCCACAGCTAATGAAAAACTGTTTTTT	CTSSLPTSTANEKLFF
TRBV27	TRBD2	TRBJ2-3	.	TGTGCCAGCAGTGCTGTACTAGCGGGAGAAGGGACAGATACGCAGTATTTT	CASSAVLAGEGTDTQYF
TRBV2	TRBD1	TRBJ1-5	once	TGTGCCAGCAGTTCCTCTGGGACAGGGTTTGGCAATCAGCCCCAGCATTTT	CASSSSGTGFGNQPQHF
TRBV28	TRBD1	TRBJ1-5	.	TGTGCCAGCAGTTTTGGGAACAGGGGAATTAATCAGCCCCAGCATTTT	CASSFGNRGINQPQHF
TRBV5-4	TRBD1	TRBJ1-2	.	TGTGCCACTGGGACAGGGGAAGGCTACACCTTC	CATGTGEGYTF
TRBV5-1	TRBD1	TRBJ2-7	.	TGCGCCAGCAGCTTGGAACTGGGACAGGCGTACGAGCAGTACTTC	CASSLELGQAYEQYF
TRBV7-3	TRBD1	TRBJ1-3	.	TGTGCCAGCAGCTCTACAGGGGGCTCTGGAAACACCATATATTTT	CASSSTGGSGNTIYF
TRBV28	.	TRBJ2-1	.	TGTGCCACCCTCAAGACGCCCAGGTCCTACAATGAGCAGTTCTTC	CATLKTPRSYNEQFF
TRBV9	.	TRBJ2-5	.	TGTGCCAGCAGCCCGAGGTCGCAGCGCCAAGAGACCCAGTACTTC	CASSPRSQRQETQYF
TRBV4-1	.	TRBJ2-5	.	TGCGCCAGCAGCCAAGATTCGGCTAGCAGGGAGACCCAGTACTTC	CASSQDSASRETQYF
TRBV2	.	TRBJ1-2	.	TGTGCCAGCAGTGAAGCCAGAAGTAACTATGGCTACACCTTC	CASSEARSNYGYTF
TRBV9	TRBD2	TRBJ2-7	once	TGTGCCAGCAGCGCGGGACTAGCGGGGTCCCCCCCCGAGCAGTACTTC	CASSAGLAGSPPEQYF
TRBV6-2/TRBV6-3	.	TRBJ1-5	.	TGTGCCAGCAGTACGACAGGTTACAATCAGCCCCAGCATTTT	CASSTTGYNQPQHF
TRBV28	.	TRBJ1-2	.	TGTGCCAGCAGCGCAGTACACTATGGCTACACCTTC	CASSAVHYGYTF
TRBV28	TRBD1	TRBJ1-2	.	TGTGCCAGCAGTATAGGGACAGGAGGCGACCTTGGCTACACCTTC	CASSIGTGGDLGYTF
TRBV9	TRBD2	TRBJ2-3	once	TGTGCCAGCAGCGTCGCTAGCGGGCAGGGAACAGATACGCAGTATTTT	CASSVASGQGTDTQYF
TRBV6-5	TRBD2	TRBJ2-7	many	TGTGCCAGCATCAACCGGGCGGGAGCGGACGAGCAGTACTTC	CASINRAGADEQYF
TRBV7-9	.	TRBJ2-1	.	TGTGCCAGCAGCTTCCTCCGAGGAGGGCTAAATTACAATGAGCAGTTCTTC	CASSFLRGGLNYNEQFF
TRBV6-4	TRBD2	TRBJ2-3	few	TGTGCCAGCAGTGAAAGGCGGGGGGGCCGAGATACGCAGTATTTT	CASSERRGGRDTQYF
TRBV2	.	TRBJ2-1	once	TGTGCCAGCAGTAGCGGCCGGGCGGGACTGGATGAGCAGTTCTTC	CASSSGRAGLDEQFF
TRBV6-5	.	TRBJ2-7	.	TGTGCCAGCAGTTATACCGAGGCCATCGGAGACGAGCAGTACTTC	CASSYTEAIGDEQYF
TRBV5-4	TRBD1	TRBJ2-1	.	TGTGCCAGCGCAAAGACAGGGGGCGTCTACAATGAGCAGTTCTTC	CASAKTGGVYNEQFF
TRBV19	.	TRBJ2-7	.	TGTGCCAGTAAAAAGACAGATAATCCCTACGAGCAGTACTTC	CASKKTDNPYEQYF
TRBV5-1	.	TRBJ1-6	.	TGCGCCAGCAGCTTGGCTCGGGATTCACCCCTCCACTTT	CASSLARDSPLHF
TRBV27	TRBD1	TRBJ1-3	.	TGTGCCAGCAGTTTAGGGACAGACTCTGGAAACACCATATATTTT	CASSLGTDSGNTIYF
TRBV7-9	.	TRBJ2-1	.	TGTGCCAGCAGCCCCGGTTTTAGCTCCTACAATGAGCAGTTCTTC	CASSPGFSSYNEQFF
TRBV5-1	TRBD2	TRBJ2-1	.	TGCGCCAGCGGCACCGGGACTAGCGGGGGCCGCTCCTACAATGAGCAGTTCTTC	CASGTGTSGGRSYNEQFF
TRBV28	.	TRBJ2-2	once	TGTGCCAGCAGTTTAATATTGGTTCGCCGAACCGGGGAGCTCCTATTT	CASSLILVRRTGELLF
TRBV29-1	TRBD1	TRBJ2-1	.	TGCAGCTTGGGGACAGGGTACGAGCAGTTCTTC	CSLGTGYEQFF
TRBV2	.	TRBJ1-2	.	TGTGCCAGCAGTAATGAGGGGACTATTGTAGGCTACACCTTC	CASSNEGTIVGYTF
TRBV9	.	TRBJ2-2	.	TGTGCCAGCAGCGTAGCCCCGGGTCTCAACACCGGGGAGCTGTTTTTT	CASSVAPGLNTGELFF
TRBV21-1	.	TRBJ1-5	.	TGTGCCAGCAGCAAAACCCGTTTCGCGAGGCAGGGGAAGCCCCAGCATTTT	CASSKTRFARQGKPQHF
TRBV24-1	.	TRBJ2-1	.	TGTGCCACCAGTGATGGAGGGTACAATGAGCAGTTCTTC	CATSDGGYNEQFF
TRBV7-3	.	TRBJ2-2	.	TGTGCCAGCAGCGGGACTCGCGCGAACACCGGGGAGCTGTTTTTT	CASSGTRANTGELFF